Given below is one T cell receptor (beta chain) in context. This clone turned up a few times. Its antigen remains unidentified. No base qualities exist here, and no much larger clone lies one base off it. V sheds 5 bases and J sheds 4 bases, leaving 20 bases between their ends. The germline V gene (reference sequence) supplies CDR1 GTSNPN and CDR2 SVGIG. The CDR3 runs 15 residues from the cysteine to the phenylalanine. Solely the CDR3 DNA is kept, with 45 bases framed from the first base. The sample belongs to a study of T cell responses to AZD1222 COVID-19 vaccine (dated by TCRdb to about 2021). Some background on the complete study: A total of under 250 trial participants underwent TCR sequencing, of whom roughly 210 had received two doses of AZD1222 and about 25 had received two doses of the MenACWY control vaccine. Enrollment into the trials was organized by age into subgroups of 18-55, 56-69 and 70-plus years, and those subgroups contained 148, 28 and 57 TCR-sequenced participants, respectively.

The CDR3 regions of human TCRbeta chains were analyzed by immunosequencing. The original methods were these. Repertoire TCRs were matched against a reference library of SARS-CoV-2-specific TCRs generated with the MIRA antigen-specificity platform. Breadth was defined as the fraction of unique TCRs that were SARS-CoV-2-associated. Depth was defined as the fraction of total T cells that were SARS-CoV-2-associated. Using the MIRA data, every spike-specific TCR was mapped to the spike region that the TCR reacted to and assigned to either a CD4 or a CD8 class. Log10-transformed breadth and depth values were compared by one-way ANOVA with Sidak's multiple comparisons tests. TCRdb stores this immuneACCESS table with in-frame sequences only. Part of the clones is absent; in the studies checked, under half of the shortfall reflects unresolved V genes, and no reason is known for the rest. For V, J and clone size, that table is used; D and trimming come from the DNA. This sample gives about 72,000 clones in total; about nine tenths of them show up just once. Under 30% of the sample goes to the ten largest clones.

Results and caveats for the whole study, not just this receptor: In the small 56-69-year group, the increase in depth fell short of significance, most likely because of low power. After two AZD1222 doses, spike-specific TCR breadth and depth were significantly higher than at day 0 and than in MenACWY recipients. Epitopes outside the regions mutated in the B.1.351 and B.1.1.7 variants were reportedly recognized by nearly half of the unique spike-specific TCRs. Most participants were white British and females outnumbered males, and the authors suggested that clonal diversity may have been underestimated. Because no samples from the day 14 peak response were available, repertoires could be characterized only after the peak T cell response. Conclusions about previously exposed vaccinees are limited because only a handful of AZD1222 recipients were SARS-CoV-2 seropositive at baseline. Vaccine-associated CD4 TCRs spanned the whole spike protein, with dominant responses in regions 160-218 and 743-854.

This sample's time point label indicates: about 28 days (+/-7) after the second vaccine dose. Because spike-specific TCR depth and breadth did not differ between the two schedules, AZD1222 recipients who got a second dose at roughly 4 weeks were pooled with those who got a second dose at roughly 12 weeks. The vaccinee samples were drawn from two UK trials, COV001 and COV002, one of which was a single-blind randomized controlled phase 2/3 trial testing AZD1222 (ChAdOx1 nCoV-19) in healthy adults. Trial participant PBMC samples were collected at day 0 and day 28 after the second dose for TCRbeta chain sequencing.

The clonotype was recovered from an adult who received the AZD1222 COVID-19 vaccine. Specimen: peripheral blood, collected 28 days after the second AZD1222 dose. The V gene is TRBV30 and the J gene is TRBJ1-2; the D gene remains uncertain. At the DNA level, the sequence is TGTGCCTGGGGGTGGCGGAGGATTACGGCCTATGGCTACACCTTC. Its translation is CAWGWRRITAYGYTF.